These 31 T cell receptor beta chains were all obtained from the same sample, sequenced in a study of T cell repertoires in cytomegalovirus infection. One entry per CDR3 protein results from TCRdb running MiXCR on the reads. In the table there are approximately 730,000 distinct CDR3 sequences, about 33% of which are singletons. Antigens of these TCRs are unknown. Source: cultured PBMCs, taken from culture after CMV antigen stimulation. Receptors were obtained from a human donor in good health (CMV status not recorded). Some clones in this sample may be carry-over from other donors' samples.

This clonotype appeared a few times. V usage is TRBV6-1 and J usage is TRBJ2-1, with TRBD1 matching over 10 bases. The CDR3 is 17 residues long. The V gene end was trimmed by 5 bases and the J gene end by 5 bases; junction bases not matched to a gene: 12. Germline V CDR1 and CDR2: MNHNS, SASEGT. The CDR3, as DNA: TGTGCCAGCAGTCCACCCCTGGGACAGGGGCCAAACAATGAGCAGTTCTTC. Amino acid sequence: CASSPPLGQGPNNEQFF.

The J gene is TRBJ2-7, the V gene TRBV4-1; TRBD1 aligns across 10 bases. Germline V gene sequence: CDR1 MGHRA, CDR2 YSYEKL. The J segment lost 2 bases and the V segment lost 2 bases, leaving 15 bases of the junction unmatched. CDR3 size: 19 residues. The CDR3 protein is CASSQTYRGPGTGAYEQYF. The CDR3, as DNA: TGCGCCAGCAGCCAAACTTACAGAGGACCCGGGACAGGGGCCTACGAGCAGTACTTC.

V and J are TRBV6-2 or TRBV6-3 and TRBJ2-3, with 9 bases aligning to TRBD2. The V gene's germline CDR1 is MNHEY and CDR2 SVGEGT. There are 15 residues in the CDR3. V gave up 6 bases and J gave up 4 bases; unmatched junction bases: 8. CDR3 DNA sequence: TGTGCCAGCAGCCTATCGCGGGGGGGACCAGATACGCAGTATTTT. This encodes CASSLSRGGPDTQYF.

This clonotype was counted a few times. The chain has TRBV6-1 and TRBJ2-7, with TRBD2 matching over 13 bases. This CDR3 is built from 14 residues. The germline V gene has CDR1 MNHNS and CDR2 SASEGT. Trimming took 7 bases from V and 7 from J; bases not matched to a gene: 7. The CDR3 sequence: CASKLAGGSGEQYF. CDR3 DNA: TGTGCCAGCAAACTAGCGGGAGGGTCCGGAGAGCAGTACTTC.

This chain links TRBV6-2 or TRBV6-3 with TRBJ2-1, with D possibly TRBD2 on 5 matching bases. Germline CDR1 is MNHEY and CDR2 is SVGEGT. The V end was cut by 2 bases, the J end by 1 base, with 12 bases between. The CDR3 extends over 16 amino acids. This CDR3 reads CASSYPRLTSYNEQFF. CDR3 nucleotide sequence: TGTGCCAGCAGTTACCCCAGACTAACATCCTACAATGAGCAGTTCTTC.

The CDR3 nucleotides are TGCAGCGTTGAGGGGGTCGGCACAGATACGCAGTATTTT. This encodes CSVEGVGTDTQYF. V is TRBV29-1 and J is TRBJ2-3; D could derive from TRBD1 or TRBD2 (5 bases each). V gave up 3 bases and J gave up 1 base, with 8 bases separating them. This CDR3 is built from 13 residues. Germline CDR1 is SQVTM and CDR2 is ANQGSEA.

The chain is built from TRBV10-3 and TRBJ1-2; the D is unclear. The CDR3 sequence is 13 residues long. CDR1 is ENHRY, CDR2 SYGVKD, per germline. V lost 3 bases and J lost 3, with 8 bases in between. The CDR3 nucleotides read TGTGCCATCAGTGACCGGGGTCACTATGGCTACACCTTC. The encoded protein is CAISDRGHYGYTF.

This chain uses TRBV5-4 with TRBJ2-4; D gene unclear. Germline V gene lookup returns CDR1 SGHNT and CDR2 YYREEE (reference sequence). The CDR3 is 15 amino acids. V lost 0 bases, J lost 0 bases, and 7 bases lay in between. CDR3: CASSLAGRAKNIQYF. CDR3 nucleotide sequence: TGTGCCAGCAGCTTGGCTGGTAGAGCCAAAAACATTCAGTACTTC.

This clonotype was seen once. The chain joins TRBV12-3 or TRBV12-4 to TRBJ1-2; possibly TRBD1 for D (5 bases). This CDR3 is built from 14 residues. Trimming removed 3 bases at V and 6 bases at J, with 14 bases between. In DNA form, the CDR3 reads TGTGCCAGCAGTTTTCTCCCCCAGGGTGATGGCTACACCTTC. Amino acids: CASSFLPQGDGYTF.

The DNA for the CDR3 is TGTGCCAGCAGCTCGCGGCGTGGCCTTCCTCATGAGCAGTTCTTC. Translating it yields CASSSRRGLPHEQFF. J is TRBJ2-1 and V is TRBV7-2; D gene ambiguous. Trimming removed 4 bases from V and 8 bases from J, with 18 bases in between. Per germline, CDR1 SGHTA and CDR2 FQGNSA. The CDR3 totals 15 residues.

V usage is TRBV19 and J usage is TRBJ2-3; weak D call: TRBD1 (6 bases). The CDR3 covers 15 residues. Germline V gene lookup returns CDR1 LNHDA and CDR2 SQIVND (reference sequence). Trimming took 3 bases from V and 2 from J, leaving 12 bases between them. The CDR3 DNA is TGTGCCAGTAGTATCCTGGGACAAAACACAGATACGCAGTATTTT. This gives the protein CASSILGQNTDTQYF.

This clonotype was detected a few times. The V gene is TRBV5-1, the J gene TRBJ1-2, with a tentative D call TRBD1 (6 bases). The germline CDR1 and CDR2 sequences are SGHRS and YFSETQ. Trimming left V 2 bases short and J 7 bases short, with 12 bases between. The CDR3 extends over 13 amino acids. The CDR3 DNA is TGCGCCAGCAGCTTTGGGCAGGGGCCTGGCTACACCTTC. It yields the protein CASSFGQGPGYTF.

This chain joins TRBV18 and TRBJ1-2; D remains ambiguous. CDR1 and CDR2 from the germline V gene are KGHSH and LQKENI. The length of the CDR3 is 16 residues. V gave up 3 bases and J gave up 8 bases, with 22 bases separating them. CDR3 sequence reads: CASSPRMDGDRSGYTF. The CDR3, as DNA: TGTGCCAGCTCACCCAGGATGGACGGGGATCGAAGCGGCTACACCTTC.

This clonotype was found many times. V is TRBV7-2 and J is TRBJ2-7; 10 bases are a match to TRBD2. CDR1 and CDR2 (germline): SGHTA, FQGNSA. V was clipped by 5 bases and J by 3 bases; unmatched bases: 4. There are 14 residues in the CDR3. The CDR3 region is CASSRPSGSYEQYF. The CDR3 region has the DNA TGTGCCAGCAGCCGGCCTAGCGGGAGCTACGAGCAGTACTTC.

The chain uses TRBV7-6 and TRBJ2-5; 8 bases align to TRBD2. J was trimmed by 4 bases and V by 3 bases; bases with no gene match: 7. CDR3 size: 15 residues. The germline V gene encodes CDR1 SGHVS and CDR2 FNYEAQ. The CDR3 sequence: CASSFPSGSRETQYF. The CDR3 nucleotides read TGTGCCAGCAGCTTCCCAAGCGGGAGCAGAGAGACCCAGTACTTC.

V is TRBV2 and J is TRBJ1-1; D is possibly TRBD1 (6 bases). This CDR3 spans 13 amino acids. Germline V lookup: CDR1 SNHLY, CDR2 FYNNEI. V lost 5 bases to trimming and J lost 6 bases, with 13 bases between them. The DNA for the CDR3 is TGTGCCAGCAGTCCACAGGGAGGGTCTGAAGCTTTCTTT. This encodes CASSPQGGSEAFF.

This chain joins TRBV28 and TRBJ1-5; the D gene is possibly TRBD1 (5 bases). V lost 11 bases, J lost 6 bases, and 20 bases lay in between. The CDR3 contains 14 residues. CDR1 and CDR2 from the germline V gene are MDHEN and SYDVKM. This CDR3 is CAHRPPGTGQPQHF. In DNA form, the CDR3 reads TGTGCCCATCGACCGCCAGGGACTGGTCAGCCCCAGCATTTT.

The chain employs TRBV7-2 and TRBJ2-3; D remains ambiguous. Germline-derived CDR1 and CDR2 are SGHTA and FQGNSA. This CDR3 contains 11 residues. Trimming left V 3 bases short and J 8 bases short, with 6 bases between. CDR3 amino acids: CASSFRFTQYF. CDR3 DNA: TGTGCCAGCAGCTTTAGATTTACGCAGTATTTT.

Notes on this clonotype: This sequence may be a read error, since a much larger clone differs from it by one base. No DNA is shown, since the ends of the CDR3 on it are uncertain; the CDR3 is the one TCRdb lists. This chain uses TRBV7-2 with TRBJ2-1. Germline V gene data show CDR1 as SGHTA and CDR2 as FQGNSA. The CDR3 is 16 amino acids long, termini counted. CDR3 in amino acids: CASSLNSVGLGNEQSF.

This clonotype occurred a few times. The chain employs TRBV6-5 and TRBJ1-1; 7 bases are shared with TRBD1. The CDR3 length is 16 residues. The V gene's germline CDR1 is MNHEY and CDR2 SVGAGI. Trimming removed 2 bases from V and 1 base from J; junction bases left unmatched: 7. CDR3 loop: CASSYTVQGGNTEAFF. The DNA of the CDR3 is TGTGCCAGCAGTTACACTGTTCAGGGGGGGAACACTGAAGCTTTCTTT.

The V and J genes are TRBV5-1 and TRBJ1-6; possibly TRBD1 for D (5 bases). Trimming shortened V by 2 bases and J by 8 bases, and 17 bases separated the two germline ends. The germline gives CDR1 SGHRS, CDR2 YFSETQ. CDR3 length: 16 amino acids. The DNA of the CDR3 is TGCGCCAGCAGCTTCGGGACCGCTTCCAAAGATTCACCCCTCCACTTT. This translates into CASSFGTASKDSPLHF.

CDR3 in DNA: TGTGCCGCAAAAGGGACTAGCGGGGGGAAAACCTACGAGCAGTACTTC. Amino acids: CAAKGTSGGKTYEQYF. This chain uses TRBV10-3 with TRBJ2-7, with 15 bases identical to TRBD2. Losses at the gene ends were 11 bases for V and 2 bases for J; bases not matched to a gene: 10. Germline assignment: CDR1 ENHRY and CDR2 SYGVKD. The CDR3 sequence is 16 residues long.

This clonotype was found a few times. This chain joins TRBV5-1 and TRBJ2-5; possible D gene TRBD1, 6 bases. This CDR3 has 15 amino acids. Germline CDR1 SGHRS, CDR2 YFSETQ. V lost 4 bases to trimming and J lost 4 bases, with 17 bases between them. The CDR3 DNA follows: TGCGCCAGCAGCCCTAGACAAGGGGGAACAGAGACCCAGTACTTC. Protein: CASSPRQGGTETQYF.

There are many counts of this clonotype. The chain uses TRBV7-8 and TRBJ1-1; no reliable D call. Trimming took off 4 bases at V and 1 base at J, with 10 bases between the two ends. Germline V gene data show CDR1 as SGHVS and CDR2 as FQNEAQ. The CDR3 covers 14 residues. Written as DNA, the CDR3 is TGTGCCAGCAGCTGGAGACGGTCGAACACTGAAGCTTTCTTT. Its translation is CASSWRRSNTEAFF.

Many counts were recorded for this clonotype. The chain links TRBV7-2 to TRBJ1-5; D is uncertain. Germline CDR1 reads SGHTA; CDR2 reads FQGNSA. Trimming cost V 1 base and J 5 bases, with 12 bases left between them. This CDR3 has 15 amino acids. The CDR3 reads CASSLDRWWDQPQHF. Written as DNA, the CDR3 is TGTGCCAGCAGCTTAGACCGCTGGTGGGATCAGCCCCAGCATTTT.

This clonotype came up a few times. The junction departs from germline at one end; a sequencing error may be responsible. CDR3 nucleotide sequence: TGTGCCAGCAGGTTGGACAGGGGGACCTACAATGAGCAGTTCTTC. Its translation is CASRLDRGTYNEQFF. This chain connects TRBV5-4 to TRBJ2-1; 10 bases are a match to TRBD1. The CDR3 length is 15 residues. The germline CDR1 and CDR2 sequences are SGHNT and YYREEE (reference sequence).

The chain has TRBV10-3 and TRBJ1-1; no definite D call. The V and J ends lost 0 bases and 5 bases respectively, with 7 bases between them. The CDR3 is 13 residues long. The germline gives CDR1 ENHRY, CDR2 SYGVKD. As DNA, the CDR3 is TGTGCCATCAGTGAGTCAGGGTGGACTGAAGCTTTCTTT. Its translation: CAISESGWTEAFF.

In its sample, this clonotype was seen many times. V usage is TRBV6-1 and J usage is TRBJ1-5; D is uncertain. Per the germline V gene, CDR1 is MNHNS and CDR2 is SASEGT. The CDR3 covers 12 residues. The V and J ends lost 3 bases and 11 bases respectively, with 11 bases between them. CDR3 region: CASSEEGWSQHF. CDR3 sequence (DNA): TGTGCCAGCAGTGAGGAGGGATGGTCCCAGCATTTT.

This clonotype was seen at least ten times. This chain connects TRBV7-2 to TRBJ2-3; D call uncertain. This CDR3 has 13 amino acids. With 4 bases removed from V and 6 bases from J, the gap between germline ends came to 11 bases. Germline-derived CDR1 and CDR2 are SGHTA and FQGNSA. CDR3 protein: CASSSRVLDTQYF. In nucleotides, the CDR3 is TGTGCCAGCAGCTCTCGGGTCCTCGATACGCAGTATTTT. Full variable domain (rest looked up from reference TRBV7-2 and TRBJ2-3): GAGVSQSPSNKVTEKGKDVELRCDPISGHTALYWYRQSLGQGLEFLIYFQGNSAPDKSGLPSDRFSAERTGGSVSTLTIQRTQQEDSAVYLCASSSRVLDTQYFGPGTRLTVL.

The chain couples TRBV2 to TRBJ2-3, with D perhaps TRBD2 (6 bases). The germline gives CDR1 SNHLY, CDR2 FYNNEI. The CDR3 is 16 residues long. V was shortened by 7 bases and J by 0 bases, with 17 bases between the two germline ends. The CDR3 coding sequence is TGTGCCAGCATGGGACGGGGGAACCCTAGCACAGATACGCAGTATTTT. Translation: CASMGRGNPSTDTQYF.

CDR3 coding DNA: TGTGCCAGCAGCTCAGGGACAGCTCTTTACAATGAGCAGTTCTTC. It codes for CASSSGTALYNEQFF. The J gene is TRBJ2-1, the V gene TRBV5-4, with 7 bases that match TRBD1. V lost 3 bases, J lost 4 bases, and 7 bases stayed unmatched. The CDR3 sequence is 15 residues long. Germline V gene lookup returns CDR1 SGHNT and CDR2 YYREEE (reference sequence).